These 10 T cell receptor beta chains originate from one sample sequenced in a study of cytomegalovirus exposure and HLA in healthy donors. Both 60 Vbeta primers and 13 Jbeta primers went into the PCR. Repertoires were generated with immunoSEQ multiplex PCR, while TCRdb's copy carries only in-frame clones and drops some. The table includes 150,000 to 200,000 clones, more than 85% detected once. The sequenced sample was PBMCs. These receptor sequences come from a girl younger than two in good health and CMV-seronegative.

The rearrangement joins TRBV5-1 to TRBJ2-5; 7 nucleotides line up with TRBD1. The DNA end is a closer match to TRBJ2-7, so the J assignment may be wrong. The CDR3 runs to 13 residues. CDR1 SGHRS and CDR2 YFSETQ come from the germline V gene. The CDR3 sequence: CASSLTGVYEQYF. Here the CDR3 DNA reads TGCGCCAGCAGCTTGACAGGGGTTTACGAGCAGTACTTC.

This chain joins TRBV5-4 and TRBJ2-5, with D uncertain. The CDR3 is 14 amino acids. Trimming took 4 bases from V and 4 from J, leaving 14 bases between them. CDR1 is SGHNT, CDR2 YYREEE, per germline (reference sequence). The CDR3 spells CASSHVQDPETQYF. The CDR3 DNA sequence: TGTGCCAGCAGCCACGTTCAGGATCCAGAGACCCAGTACTTC. Complete variable domain (other parts from reference TRBV5-4 and TRBJ2-5): ETGVTQSPTHLIKTRGQQVTLRCSSQSGHNTVSWYQQALGQGPQFIFQYYREEENGRGNFPPRFSGLQFPNYSSELNVNALELDDSALYLCASSHVQDPETQYFGPGTRLLVL.

CDR3 protein: CASSEGSSGNTIYF. The CDR3 bases are TGTGCCAGCAGTGAAGGCAGCTCTGGAAACACCATATATTTT. The V call is TRBV6-1, the J call TRBJ1-3, with D hard to call. V was trimmed by 1 base and J by 0 bases, leaving 4 bases between them. The CDR3 runs 14 residues. Per the germline V gene, CDR1 is MNHNS and CDR2 is SASEGT.

This chain connects TRBV4-1 to TRBJ2-2; D is uncertain. The germline gives CDR1 MGHRA, CDR2 YSYEKL. The CDR3 contains 14 residues. V lost 1 base, J lost 5 bases, and 8 bases lay in between. The CDR3 bases are TGCGCCAGCAGCCAAGCTCGAGGTACCGGGGAGCTGTTTTTT. This codes for CASSQARGTGELFF.

The chain carries TRBV19 and TRBJ2-1; perhaps TRBD2 as D (5 bases). This CDR3 spans 13 amino acids. V lost 11 bases and J lost 3, with 14 bases in between. Germline V CDR1 and CDR2: LNHDA, SQIVND (reference sequence). The CDR3 region has the DNA TGTGCCGCGGGTCCCGACCTCTACAATGAGCAGTTCTTC. The encoded protein is CAAGPDLYNEQFF.

This clone has only one observation. V and J are TRBV25-1 and TRBJ2-3; no reliable D call. This CDR3 is 12 amino acids long. From germline, CDR1 is MGHDK and CDR2 SYGVNS. The V and J ends lost 4 bases and 8 bases respectively, with 10 bases between them. Here the CDR3 reads CASSVVSGTQYF. The DNA for the CDR3 is TGTGCCAGCAGTGTAGTTTCGGGTACGCAGTATTTT. The complete variable domain, with remaining parts taken from reference TRBV25-1 and TRBJ2-3, reads EADIYQTPRYLVIGTGKKITLECSQTMGHDKMYWYQQDPGMELHLIHYSYGVNSTEKGDLSSESTVSRIRTEHFPLTLESARPSHTSQYLCASSVVSGTQYFGPGTRLTVL.

This rearrangement joins TRBV30 to TRBJ1-1; D not resolved. This CDR3 has 11 amino acids. Germline V gives CDR1 GTSNPN, CDR2 SVGIG (reference sequence). V lost 8 bases and J lost 1, with 8 bases in between. The CDR3 nucleotides are TGTGCCGTACAGCCGAACACTGAAGCTTTCTTT. Its translation: CAVQPNTEAFF.

The CDR3 DNA reads as TGTGCCAGCAGCCAAGAGACTAGCCCCTGGTACGAGCAGTACTTC. Translated: CASSQETSPWYEQYF. The rearrangement uses TRBV4-2 and TRBJ2-7; TRBD2 matches 7 bases. The CDR3 sequence is 15 residues long. The germline gives CDR1 LGHNA, CDR2 YNFKEQ. The ends lost 0 bases at V and 4 bases at J; junction bases unmatched: 6.

The chain links TRBV7-9 to TRBJ1-4, with no clear D. Per the germline V gene, CDR1 is SEHNR and CDR2 is FQNEAQ (reference sequence). CDR3 length: 13 residues. Trimming pared 2 bases from V and 8 bases from J, leaving 9 bases between. The CDR3 loop is CASSLWGGEKLFF. The CDR3 DNA follows: TGTGCCAGCAGCTTATGGGGAGGGGAAAAACTGTTTTTT.

This chain connects TRBV19 to TRBJ2-2, with 7 bases lining up with TRBD1. The CDR3 loop spans 14 amino acids. Germline V gives CDR1 LNHDA, CDR2 SQIVND (reference sequence). V shed 9 bases and J 6 bases; nucleotides not matched to a gene: 10. The CDR3 is CASRPDRDAGELFF. For the CDR3, the DNA is TGTGCCAGCAGACCAGACAGGGACGCCGGGGAGCTGTTTTTT.